The 20 T cell receptor beta chains reported below all come from one sample, sequenced in a study of CD8 T cell repertoires and HIV-1 epitope variants. The data were produced by immunoSEQ multiplex PCR, yet TCRdb's version contains in-frame clones alone and is incomplete. Found here are 6,000 to 9,000 clones, around three fifths of them singletons; the top ten hold around 40%. Antigen specificity for these receptors is unknown. Sequencing was carried out using cultured CD8+ T cells derived from PBMCs. All receptors come from a male donor with HIV.

This clone occurred a few times. The CDR3: CASSQFRSDRSTANYGYTF. The CDR3 DNA is TGCGCCAGCAGTCAATTTAGGAGCGATAGGAGTACAGCTAACTATGGCTACACCTTC. J is TRBJ1-2 and V is TRBV23-1; D not resolved. TRBV23-1 is an open reading frame whose function is uncertain. V shed 1 base and J shed 0 bases, with 21 bases lying between them. The CDR3 contains 19 residues.

The chain combines TRBV6-5 with TRBJ1-2; 8 nucleotides match TRBD1. The CDR3 runs 15 residues. Looked up from germline, CDR1 is MNHEY and CDR2 is SVGAGI. The ends lost 2 bases at V and 5 bases at J; junction bases unmatched: 7. The CDR3: CASSYQGTGLYGYTF. The DNA of the CDR3 is TGTGCCAGCAGTTACCAGGGGACAGGACTTTATGGCTACACCTTC.

This clone is categorized as medium-sized (0.01 to 0.1%). The chain links TRBV19 to TRBJ2-2; D ambiguous. The V gene's germline CDR1 is LNHDA and CDR2 SQIVND (reference sequence). V shed 3 bases and J shed 4 bases, with 9 bases lying between them. The CDR3 has 14 residues. CDR3 sequence (DNA): TGTGCCAGTAGTATTAGAGGATCCACCGGGGAGCTGTTTTTT. Translating gives CASSIRGSTGELFF. Using reference TRBV19 and TRBJ2-2 for the parts outside the CDR3, the full variable domain is DGGITQSPKYLFRKEGQNVTLSCEQNLNHDAMYWYRQDPGQGLRLIYYSQIVNDFQKGDIAEGYSVSREKKESFPLTVTSAQKNPTAFYLCASSIRGSTGELFFGEGSRLTVL.

There are a few counts of this clone. The CDR3 region is CASSLEQGALYEQYF. Written as DNA, the CDR3 is TGTGCCAGCAGCTTAGAACAGGGGGCCCTCTACGAGCAGTACTTC. The chain links TRBV11-2 to TRBJ2-7; 9 nucleotides match TRBD1. The V segment lost 0 bases and the J segment 3 bases; nucleotides outside the gene matches: 3. The germline V gene has CDR1 SGHAT and CDR2 FQNNGV. The CDR3 loop spans 15 amino acids.

The chain links TRBV4-2 to TRBJ2-3; maybe TRBD2 (6 bases). Between the trimmed V and J ends, which lost 0 bases and 2 bases, there was a span of 15 bases. Germline CDR1 LGHNA, CDR2 YNFKEQ. The CDR3 is 17 residues long. DNA of the CDR3: TGTGCCAGCAGCCAAGAACCCACTAGCTTGCTCACAGATACGCAGTATTTT. Residues: CASSQEPTSLLTDTQYF.

The chain recombines TRBV7-2 with TRBJ1-5; D gene uncertain. Germline V lookup: CDR1 SGHTA, CDR2 FQGNSA. V was trimmed by 2 bases and J by 5 bases, leaving 13 bases between them. The CDR3 runs 15 residues. DNA for the CDR3: TGTGCCAGCAGCTTAAACCTCGGAGGTGATCAGCCCCAGCATTTT. This codes for CASSLNLGGDQPQHF. The whole variable domain, remainder taken from reference TRBV7-2 and TRBJ1-5, is GAGVSQSPSNKVTEKGKDVELRCDPISGHTALYWYRQSLGQGLEFLIYFQGNSAPDKSGLPSDRFSAERTGGSVSTLTIQRTQQEDSAVYLCASSLNLGGDQPQHFGDGTRLSIL.

The chain links TRBV5-4 to TRBJ2-3; D possibly uses TRBD1 or TRBD2 (6 bases each). The germline V and J ends were trimmed by 4 bases and 6 bases, with 18 bases remaining between them. Per germline, CDR1 SGHNT and CDR2 YYREEE (reference sequence). This CDR3 has 15 residues. The CDR3 sequence: CASSPARGAMDTQYF. The CDR3 DNA sequence: TGTGCCAGCAGCCCGGCGAGGGGGGCTATGGATACGCAGTATTTT. Variable domain in full (rest from reference TRBV5-4 and TRBJ2-3): ETGVTQSPTHLIKTRGQQVTLRCSSQSGHNTVSWYQQALGQGPQFIFQYYREEENGRGNFPPRFSGLQFPNYSSELNVNALELDDSALYLCASSPARGAMDTQYFGPGTRLTVL.

This clone was seen a handful of times. One end of the junction fails to match germline, which may point to a read error. This chain connects TRBV5-4 to TRBJ1-2; D is unclear. Germline loops: CDR1 SGHNT, CDR2 YYREEE (reference sequence). This CDR3 has 16 residues. The CDR3 DNA follows: TGCGCCAGCAGCCAAGATCCCGTCGAACTCGACTATGGCTACACCTTC. Translation gives CASSQDPVELDYGYTF.

V and J are TRBV5-6 and TRBJ2-7; tentatively, D is TRBD2 (6 bases). Trimming stripped 4 bases from V and 3 bases from J, with 14 bases between. CDR1 and CDR2 from the germline V gene are SGHDT and YYEEEE. This CDR3 has 14 residues. The CDR3, as DNA: TGTGCCAGCAGCCCAGGTGGGGGGTTCTACGAGCAGTACTTC. Translation gives CASSPGGGFYEQYF. The full variable domain, its missing parts supplied by reference TRBV5-6 and TRBJ2-7, is DAGVTQSPTHLIKTRGQQVTLRCSPKSGHDTVSWYQQALGQGPQFIFQYYEEEERQRGNFPDRFSGHQFPNYSSELNVNALLLGDSALYLCASSPGGGFYEQYFGPGTRLTVT.

The rearrangement uses TRBV7-9 and TRBJ2-2, with 9 bases fitting TRBD2. This CDR3 spans 15 amino acids. V dropped 5 bases and J dropped 6; count of bases not matched to a gene: 7. Germline values: CDR1 SEHNR, CDR2 FQNEAQ (reference sequence). The CDR3 sequence is CASSKAGTSPGELFF. The CDR3 nucleotides are TGTGCCAGCAGCAAAGCAGGGACTAGCCCCGGGGAGCTGTTTTTT.

This chain joins TRBV7-2 and TRBJ2-1, with 14 bases lining up with TRBD2. The junction had 5 bases not matched to a gene; V was cut back by 1 base and J by 9 bases. Germline CDR1 and CDR2: SGHTA and FQGNSA. CDR3 length equals 16 residues. The DNA of the CDR3 is TGTGCCAGCAGCTTAGATGGGACTAGCGGGGGTAGTGAGCAGTTCTTC. This translates into CASSLDGTSGGSEQFF. Using reference TRBV7-2 and TRBJ2-1 for the parts outside the CDR3, the full variable domain is GAGVSQSPSNKVTEKGKDVELRCDPISGHTALYWYRQSLGQGLEFLIYFQGNSAPDKSGLPSDRFSAERTGGSVSTLTIQRTQQEDSAVYLCASSLDGTSGGSEQFFGPGTRLTVL.

V and J are TRBV4-2 and TRBJ2-1; 7 bases fit TRBD2. Per germline, CDR1 LGHNA and CDR2 YNFKEQ. This CDR3 has 15 residues. J lost 4 bases, V lost 2 bases, and 5 bases had no gene match. DNA of the CDR3: TGTGCCAGCAGCCAAAGGCCTAGCGGTTACAATGAGCAGTTCTTC. Protein: CASSQRPSGYNEQFF.

The count of this clone is one. V is TRBV7-3 and J is TRBJ2-7; the D gene is possibly TRBD2 (6 bases). The CDR3 totals 12 residues. V was pared by 2 bases and J by 6 bases, with 8 bases between. Germline V gene lookup returns CDR1 SGHTA and CDR2 FQGTGA. The CDR3 loop reads CASSLRAGEQYF. The CDR3 DNA reads TGTGCCAGCAGCTTACGAGCGGGCGAGCAGTACTTC.

This clone was seen a few times. This rearrangement joins TRBV6-5 to TRBJ1-4, with D uncertain. The CDR3 has 11 amino acids. Deletions cut 6 bases from V and 8 bases from J, with 7 bases between. Looked up from germline, CDR1 is MNHEY and CDR2 is SVGAGI. The DNA of the CDR3 is TGTGCCAGCAGGGCCCGGGAAAAACTGTTTTTT. This codes for CASRAREKLFF.

This clone was seen just once. The V call is TRBV6-4, the J call TRBJ2-2; 11 bases map to TRBD1. The CDR3 spans 14 residues. The V and J ends lost 7 bases and 4 bases, in that order; junction bases with no gene match: 2. Germline V CDR1 and CDR2: MRHNA, SNTAGT. CDR3 residues: CASTGTGGTGELFF. The CDR3 DNA is TGTGCCAGCACCGGGACAGGGGGCACCGGGGAGCTGTTTTTT.

Note on this clone: This sample includes further DNA sequences coding for the same CDR3. The J gene is TRBJ1-1, the V gene TRBV27, with D maybe TRBD1 (6 bases). The germline gives CDR1 MNHEY, CDR2 SMNVEV (reference sequence). Trimming stripped 7 bases from V and 4 bases from J, with 13 bases between. The CDR3 loop spans 13 amino acids. CDR3 loop: CASIRGGGTEAFF. As DNA, the CDR3 is TGTGCCAGCATCCGAGGGGGAGGCACTGAAGCTTTCTTT.

This chain connects TRBV28 to TRBJ1-2; 9 bases are a match to TRBD1. The germline gives CDR1 MDHEN, CDR2 SYDVKM. The CDR3 has 15 residues. Germline trimming cut 6 bases from V and 4 bases from J; bases unmatched to any gene: 9. The CDR3 region has the DNA TGTGCCAGCAGCCCGCCCGGGACAGGGCCCTATGGCTACACCTTC. Translation gives CASSPPGTGPYGYTF.

The V gene is TRBV21-1, the J gene TRBJ2-7; TRBD1, the table's D call, lacks a check against the DNA. TRBV21-1 is annotated as a pseudogene. This CDR3 contains 18 residues. The DNA for the CDR3 is TGTGCCAGCAGCAAAGGAGCCGAGGATTGGGGGCGACTTGACGAGCAGTACTTC. This encodes CASSKGAEDWGRLDEQYF.

V and J are TRBV10-3 and TRBJ2-1; no definite D call. This CDR3 region has 13 residues. Trimming removed 6 bases from V and 9 bases from J, with 15 bases in between. Germline values: CDR1 ENHRY, CDR2 SYGVKD. As DNA, the CDR3 is TGTGCCATCAGCACGGGTTCGAGAGGTGAGCAGTTCTTC. Translation gives CAISTGSRGEQFF.

This clone is labeled as medium-sized (0.01 to 0.1%). The CDR3 spells CASRSLDSPEQFF. The CDR3 nucleotides are TGTGCCAGTCGGTCCCTGGACTCACCCGAGCAGTTCTTC. This rearrangement joins TRBV2 to TRBJ2-1, with D perhaps matching TRBD2 (5 bases). The ends were cut back, 9 bases at V and 10 bases at J, with 19 bases in the middle. Germline V lookup: CDR1 SNHLY, CDR2 FYNNEI. This CDR3 region has 13 residues.